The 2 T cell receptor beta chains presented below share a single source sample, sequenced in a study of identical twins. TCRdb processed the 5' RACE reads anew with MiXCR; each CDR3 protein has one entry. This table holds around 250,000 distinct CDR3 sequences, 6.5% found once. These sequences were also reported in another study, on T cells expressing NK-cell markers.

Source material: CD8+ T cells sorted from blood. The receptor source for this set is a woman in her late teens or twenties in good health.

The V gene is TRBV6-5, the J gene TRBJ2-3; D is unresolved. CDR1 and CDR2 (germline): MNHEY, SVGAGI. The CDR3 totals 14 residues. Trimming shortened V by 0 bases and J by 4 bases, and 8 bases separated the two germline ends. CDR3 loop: CASSYSPGPDTQYF. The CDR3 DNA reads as TGTGCCAGCAGTTACTCGCCAGGCCCAGATACGCAGTATTTT.

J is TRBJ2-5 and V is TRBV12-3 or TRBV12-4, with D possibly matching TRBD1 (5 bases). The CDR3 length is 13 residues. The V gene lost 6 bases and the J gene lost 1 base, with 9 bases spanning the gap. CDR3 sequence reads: CASRSDSQETQYF. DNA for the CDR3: TGTGCCAGCAGATCCGACAGCCAAGAGACCCAGTACTTC.